A selection of T cell receptor beta chains follows, all from one sample in a study of blood T cell repertoires in COVID-19. The method was immunoSEQ multiplex PCR; TCRdb's version includes in-frame clones alone and lacks a portion of them. The sample carries 250,000 to 400,000 clones, about 87% recorded once. The sequencing sample was made of peripheral blood. Receptors originate from a woman younger than 45 with COVID-19, enrolled during active disease. Each CDR3 is given with its conserved first and last residue. A D gene is named only where the DNA matches it firmly. Part of the rows lack a size; the others show once, few, many or a class for expanded clones.

>TRBV6-5|few|NA|TRBJ1-4
TGTGCCAGCACCCAGGTGGGGGGTCCTAATGAAAAACTGTTTTTT
CASTQVGGPNEKLFF
>TRBV6-2/TRBV6-3|NA|NA|TRBJ2-5
TGTGCCAGCAGTTACGTGGGGGCGTCAGAGACCCAGTACTTC
CASSYVGASETQYF
>TRBV5-6|NA|TRBD1|TRBJ2-5
TGTGCCAGCAGCATCTGGGACAGGGGGGGACAAGAGACCCAGTACTTC
CASSIWDRGGQETQYF
>TRBV27|NA|TRBD1|TRBJ1-2
TGTGCCAGCTCCGGGACAGGGTTCCGTGGCTACACCTTC
CASSGTGFRGYTF
>TRBV4-1|NA|NA|TRBJ1-2
TGCGCCAGCAGCCAAGATCTACAGGCGCTCTATGGCTACACCTTC
CASSQDLQALYGYTF
>TRBV6-5|once|TRBD1|TRBJ1-1
TGTGCCAGCAGTCCTCGGGACAGGGTGAACACTGAAGCTTTCTTT
CASSPRDRVNTEAFF
>TRBV24-1|NA|NA|TRBJ2-1
TGTGCCACCAGTGATCCCTCCGGAACCGGGAGCTCCTACAATGAGCAGTTCTTC
CATSDPSGTGSSYNEQFF
>TRBV19|NA|NA|TRBJ1-4
TGTGCCAGTAACTATCGAGGGGAAAAACTGTTTTTT
CASNYRGEKLFF
>TRBV19|NA|NA|TRBJ1-1
TGTGCCAGTAGTAATCTGAATAGGAACACTGAAGCTTTCTTT
CASSNLNRNTEAFF
>TRBV11-3|NA|NA|TRBJ1-6
TGTGCCAGCAGCTTAGATCAGTTTTCACCCCTCCACTTT
CASSLDQFSPLHF
>TRBV6-5|NA|TRBD1|TRBJ2-3
TGTGCCAGCCGCTCCCGGGACAGCAGCACAGATACGCAGTATTTT
CASRSRDSSTDTQYF
>TRBV5-6|NA|NA|TRBJ2-3
TGTGCCAGCAGCTTGGTAGTCAACAGGGTGAGCACAGATACGCAGTATTTT
CASSLVVNRVSTDTQYF
>TRBV13|once|TRBD2|TRBJ2-2
TGTGCCAGCAGCGCCCTATCGGCGGGGGGGAGCGGGGAGCTGTTTTTT
CASSALSAGGSGELFF
>TRBV9|few|NA|TRBJ1-3
TGTGCCAGCAGCGTAGACAGGGCCGGAAACACCATATATTTT
CASSVDRAGNTIYF
>TRBV9|NA|TRBD2|TRBJ2-7
TGTGCCAGCAGCGGGACTAGCGGGGGGGCGCAGTACTTC
CASSGTSGGAQYF
>TRBV4-1|NA|TRBD1|TRBJ2-2
TGCGCCAGCAGCCAACCCTTAAGACAGGGGGTGAACACCGGGGAGCTGTTTTTT
CASSQPLRQGVNTGELFF
>TRBV28|NA|TRBD2|TRBJ2-1
TGTGCCAGCAGTCCCAGACTAGCGGGGGTACCAGAGCAGTTCTTC
CASSPRLAGVPEQFF
>TRBV5-3|NA|TRBD1|TRBJ1-5
TGTGCCAGAAGCTTGGTCATGGACAGGGAAAATCAGCCCCAGCATTTT
CARSLVMDRENQPQHF
>TRBV19|few|NA|TRBJ2-2
TGTGCCAGTAGTATAGTTGGTGTCGCGGGGACGAACACCGGGGAGCTGTTTTTT
CASSIVGVAGTNTGELFF
>TRBV12-3/TRBV12-4|NA|TRBD1|TRBJ1-1
TGTGCCAGCAGTTTTACAGGGGACACTGAAGCTTTCTTT
CASSFTGDTEAFF
>TRBV29-1|NA|NA|TRBJ1-1
TGCAGCGTTGGAGGGGGGGATGCTGAAGCTTTCTTT
CSVGGGDAEAFF
>TRBV11-1|NA|NA|TRBJ1-1
TGTGCCAGCAGCCATGACAGGAGGAACACTGAAGCTTTCTTT
CASSHDRRNTEAFF
>TRBV11-3|NA|TRBD1|TRBJ2-7
TGTGCCAGCAGCTTAAGAGGGGGCGGCCGCTCCTACGAGCAGTACTTC
CASSLRGGGRSYEQYF
>TRBV4-3|NA|TRBD1|TRBJ1-4
TGCGCCAGCAGCCCGGGACAGGGGGAAGAAAAACTGTTTTTT
CASSPGQGEEKLFF
>TRBV5-1|NA|NA|TRBJ2-3
TGCGCCAGCAGCCGTGGAGGGGGCACAGATACGCAGTATTTT
CASSRGGGTDTQYF
>TRBV7-6|NA|NA|TRBJ1-4
TGTGCCAGCAGCTTAGGGGGGACTCCGGCACTGTTTTTT
CASSLGGTPALFF
>TRBV5-4|NA|NA|TRBJ1-2
TGTGCCAGCAGCTTACCCAGGGGAACTTATGGCTACACCTTC
CASSLPRGTYGYTF
>TRBV6-5|once|NA|TRBJ1-1
TGTGCCAGCAGAGTTGACTGGAACACTGAAGCTTTCTTT
CASRVDWNTEAFF
>TRBV7-7|NA|NA|TRBJ2-1
TGTGCCAGCAGCTTAAGGGTCAGGGGAGACGATGAGCAGTTCTTC
CASSLRVRGDDEQFF
>TRBV11-1|NA|TRBD1|TRBJ2-1
TGTGCCAGCAGCCAGGACAGGGGTGCCGATGAGCAGTTCTTC
CASSQDRGADEQFF
>TRBV6-4|NA|NA|TRBJ1-2
TGTGCCAGCAGTGAGGGAGCTCGGGGTGGCTATGGCTACACCTTC
CASSEGARGGYGYTF
>TRBV24-1|NA|NA|TRBJ1-2
TGTGCCACCAGTGACTGGACAGAAAGCTATGGCTACACCTTC
CATSDWTESYGYTF
>TRBV11-2|NA|TRBD1|TRBJ1-1
TGTGCCAGCAGCTTAAATGGGGCAGGGGGCACTGAAGCTTTCTTT
CASSLNGAGGTEAFF
>TRBV7-9|once|TRBD1|TRBJ1-2
TGTGCCAGCAGCTTGGAACAGGGGAGCGGTGACTATGGCTACACCTTC
CASSLEQGSGDYGYTF
>TRBV5-1|once|TRBD1|TRBJ2-1
TGCGCCAGCAGCTTGAATCCGGGACAGGGTCCCTCTGAGCAGTTCTTC
CASSLNPGQGPSEQFF
>TRBV5-1|NA|NA|TRBJ1-2
TGCGCCAGCACCAACTCCCCCAGAGCGGGGGAGGACTATGGCTACACCTTC
CASTNSPRAGEDYGYTF
>TRBV7-9|NA|NA|TRBJ1-2
TGTGCCAGCAGCTTAACCCCGGGGGACTATGGCTACACCTTC
CASSLTPGDYGYTF
>TRBV7-9|NA|NA|TRBJ2-1
TGTGCCAGCAGCTTGCACCGGAGGGGTAATGAGCAGTTCTTC
CASSLHRRGNEQFF
>TRBV5-6|NA|NA|TRBJ1-3
TGTGCCAGCAGCAGCGTCCCCTCGGGGGGCACCATATATTTT
CASSSVPSGGTIYF
>TRBV28|few|TRBD1|TRBJ1-5
TGTGCCAGCAAGGGGGCCATACCTAATCAGCCCCAGCATTTT
CASKGAIPNQPQHF
>TRBV11-1|NA|NA|TRBJ2-7
TGTGCCAGCAGCTTAGTTGGCGGGGTGTCCTACGAGCAGTACTTC
CASSLVGGVSYEQYF
>TRBV3-1/TRBV3-2|NA|NA|TRBJ1-5
TGTGCCAGCAGCCAGGGGGCGGCTCAGCCCCAGCATTTT
CASSQGAAQPQHF